The 32 T cell receptor beta chains presented below share a single source sample, sequenced in a study of T cell responses to AZD1222 COVID-19 vaccine. Method: immunoSEQ multiplex PCR; TCRdb's copy keeps in-frame clones and lacks some. The table has about 150,000 clones, 90% to 95% seen once; the top ten hold less than 1.6%. Sample: peripheral blood, taken 28 days after the second AZD1222 dose. The receptor source for this set is an adult who received the AZD1222 COVID-19 vaccine.

J is TRBJ2-1 and V is TRBV25-1, with D possibly being TRBD2 (6 bases). CDR1 and CDR2 from the germline V gene are MGHDK and SYGVNS. Trimming took off 3 bases at V and 2 bases at J, with 14 bases between the two ends. The CDR3 totals 16 residues. CDR3 protein: CASSEMDYPPYNEQFF. CDR3 bases: TGTGCCAGCAGTGAGATGGACTATCCTCCCTACAATGAGCAGTTCTTC. Complete variable domain (other parts from reference TRBV25-1 and TRBJ2-1): EADIYQTPRYLVIGTGKKITLECSQTMGHDKMYWYQQDPGMELHLIHYSYGVNSTEKGDLSSESTVSRIRTEHFPLTLESARPSHTSQYLCASSEMDYPPYNEQFFGPGTRLTVL.

The chain carries TRBV5-1 and TRBJ2-3; D is undetermined. Per the germline V gene, CDR1 is SGHRS and CDR2 is YFSETQ. V lost 3 bases, J lost 1 base, and 9 bases lay in between. The CDR3 spans 14 residues. The CDR3 loop reads CASSSAGGTDTQYF. For the CDR3, the DNA is TGCGCCAGCAGCTCGGCTGGAGGCACAGATACGCAGTATTTT.

J is TRBJ1-5 and V is TRBV7-8; no clear D gene. Germline lookup yields CDR1 SGHVS and CDR2 FQNEAQ. The CDR3 runs to 14 residues. V was clipped by 1 base and J by 3 bases, with 7 bases between them. DNA for the CDR3: TGTGCCAGCAGCTTAGGAGGGTTCAATCAGCCCCAGCATTTT. The encoded protein is CASSLGGFNQPQHF.

V gene TRBV6-5 combines with J gene TRBJ1-2; tentatively, D is TRBD1 (5 bases). V was shortened by 4 bases and J by 8 bases, with 20 bases between the two germline ends. The CDR3 extends over 15 amino acids. The V gene's germline CDR1 is MNHEY and CDR2 SVGAGI. This chain's CDR3 is CASSSLGGAYGGYTF. CDR3 sequence (DNA): TGTGCCAGCAGTTCTTTAGGCGGGGCCTATGGGGGCTACACCTTC.

DNA of the CDR3: TGTGCCAGCAGCTCCGGGACTAGCGGGGGAGTCCAAGAGACCCAGTACTTC. Protein: CASSSGTSGGVQETQYF. This chain connects TRBV5-4 to TRBJ2-5; 14 nucleotides line up with TRBD2. CDR3 length equals 17 residues. Germline V gene data show CDR1 as SGHNT and CDR2 as YYREEE (reference sequence). V lost 3 bases, J lost 1 base, and 5 bases stayed unmatched.

The genes are TRBV28 and TRBJ1-2; 7 bases are shared with TRBD1. The CDR3 consists of 13 residues. Unmatched junction bases numbered 2, after V lost 3 bases and J lost 4 bases. Germline loops: CDR1 MDHEN, CDR2 SYDVKM. The CDR3 loop reads CASSLAGGYGYTF. The CDR3 DNA reads as TGTGCCAGCAGTTTGGCAGGGGGCTATGGCTACACCTTC.

The rearrangement links TRBV23-1 to TRBJ1-3, with 7 nucleotides matching TRBD1. TRBV23-1 is recorded as an ORF, its role being uncertain. J gave up 2 bases and V 2 bases, and 6 bases lay outside the gene matches. The CDR3 runs 16 residues. CDR3 amino acids: CASSQPGQATGNTIYF. The CDR3 DNA reads TGCGCCAGCAGTCAACCTGGACAGGCCACTGGAAACACCATATATTTT.

The J gene is TRBJ1-2, the V gene TRBV14, with D unresolved. From germline, CDR1 is SGHDN and CDR2 FVKESK. V was trimmed by 2 bases and J by 4 bases, leaving 14 bases between them. The CDR3 covers 15 residues. The CDR3 DNA reads as TGTGCCAGCAGCCAACTCTGGCACTCCGGCTATGGCTACACCTTC. It yields the protein CASSQLWHSGYGYTF.

V gene TRBV6-5 combines with J gene TRBJ2-3, with 9 bases matching TRBD1. The germline gives CDR1 MNHEY, CDR2 SVGAGI. V lost 6 bases to trimming and J lost 5 bases; unmatched junction nucleotides: 9. This CDR3 has 15 residues. The CDR3, as DNA: TGTGCCAGCAGGAGAGACAGGGGGGTGGGAGATACGCAGTATTTT. The encoded protein is CASRRDRGVGDTQYF.

The chain combines TRBV2 with TRBJ1-5; D unclear. Trimming took 7 bases from V and 6 from J, leaving 10 bases between them. This CDR3 region has 12 residues. Germline V CDR1 and CDR2: SNHLY, FYNNEI. CDR3 bases: TGTGCCAGCAAAAGGGTTGGTCAGCCCCAGCATTTT. Translating it yields CASKRVGQPQHF.

The gene calls are TRBV30 and TRBJ2-4; D is undetermined. The CDR3 sequence is 12 residues long. Germline V lookup: CDR1 GTSNPN, CDR2 SVGIG (reference sequence). The V and J ends lost 4 bases and 8 bases respectively, with 12 bases between them. Here the CDR3 DNA reads TGTGCCTGGACAAAAACTCAGGACATTCAGTACTTC. Translated, it gives CAWTKTQDIQYF. Drawing the rest from reference TRBV30 and TRBJ2-4, the complete variable domain is SQTIHQWPATLVQPVGSPLSLECTVEGTSNPNLYWYRQAAGRGLQLLFYSVGIGQISSEVPQNLSASRPQDRQFILSSKKLLLSDSGFYLCAWTKTQDIQYFGAGTRLSVL.

Comment on this clone: This CDR3 is also generated by other DNA sequences in the sample. The chain couples TRBV7-2 to TRBJ2-1; 8 bases map to TRBD2. This CDR3 has 15 residues. The V gene end was trimmed by 2 bases and the J gene end by 0 bases; junction bases not matched to a gene: 0. The germline V gene has CDR1 SGHTA and CDR2 FQGNSA. The DNA of the CDR3 is TGTGCCAGCAGCTTAAGCGGGAGCTCCTACAATGAGCAGTTCTTC. Its protein is CASSLSGSSYNEQFF.

The chain carries TRBV6-4 and TRBJ1-1; a possible D gene is TRBD1 (5 bases). Germline V gene sequence: CDR1 MRHNA, CDR2 SNTAGT. CDR3 length: 16 amino acids. The V and J ends lost 6 bases and 0 bases respectively, with 17 bases between them. The CDR3 coding sequence is TGTGCCAGCAGACCCTACGGAGGGGACCTGAACACTGAAGCTTTCTTT. Encoded protein: CASRPYGGDLNTEAFF.

The rearrangement joins TRBV10-3 to TRBJ2-7, with a tentative D call TRBD1 (5 bases). Germline V gene data show CDR1 as ENHRY and CDR2 as SYGVKD. The CDR3 loop spans 13 amino acids. Between the trimmed V and J ends, which lost 6 bases and 3 bases, there was a span of 12 bases. The CDR3 sequence is CAISGQPDYEQYF. The DNA for the CDR3 is TGTGCCATCAGCGGACAACCCGACTACGAGCAGTACTTC.

The rearrangement links TRBV2 to TRBJ2-5; TRBD2 aligns across 8 bases. V lost 8 bases, J lost 4 bases, and 3 bases stayed unmatched. The CDR3 covers 12 residues. Germline V gene data show CDR1 as SNHLY and CDR2 as FYNNEI. In DNA form, the CDR3 reads TGTGCCAGCCGCGGGGGGCGAGAGACCCAGTACTTC. Translated, it gives CASRGGRETQYF.

The chain combines TRBV30 with TRBJ2-2; TRBD2 aligns across 7 bases. The CDR3 has 17 residues. After removal of 2 bases from V and 6 bases from J, the junction contained 15 bases not matched to a gene. Germline V lookup: CDR1 GTSNPN, CDR2 SVGIG (reference sequence). CDR3 nucleotide sequence: TGTGCCTGGAGTCCGGGACTATTCTTCGATAATCCCGGGGAGCTGTTTTTT. It translates to CAWSPGLFFDNPGELFF.

The rearrangement links TRBV5-4 to TRBJ2-5; 9 bases agree with TRBD2. Germline CDR1 and CDR2: SGHNT and YYREEE (reference sequence). This CDR3 is built from 15 residues. J lost 3 bases, V lost 0 bases, and 3 bases had no gene match. CDR3 residues: CASSLGRLAEETQYF. CDR3 DNA: TGTGCCAGCAGCTTGGGGCGACTAGCGGAAGAGACCCAGTACTTC.

The sample holds a few counts of this clone. The chain recombines TRBV13 with TRBJ1-1; D not certain. This CDR3 has 13 amino acids. Deletions cut 5 bases from V and 6 bases from J, with 13 bases between. The V gene's germline CDR1 is PRHDT and CDR2 FYEKMQ (reference sequence). The CDR3 here is CASSGYSDPEAFF. CDR3 DNA sequence: TGTGCCAGCAGCGGGTACAGTGATCCTGAAGCTTTCTTT.

The chain combines TRBV6-5 with TRBJ2-7; 8 nucleotides agree with TRBD1. This CDR3 is 14 amino acids long. The germline gives CDR1 MNHEY, CDR2 SVGAGI. Germline trimming cut 6 bases from V and 2 bases from J; bases unmatched to any gene: 6. CDR3 residues: CASRSLDRAYEQYF. CDR3 nucleotides: TGTGCCAGCAGGTCCCTGGACAGGGCCTACGAGCAGTACTTC.

The chain has TRBV9 and TRBJ1-4; 7 bases agree with TRBD1. The CDR3 covers 15 residues. Germline V gives CDR1 SGDLS, CDR2 YYNGEE. The J segment lost 7 bases and the V segment lost 0 bases, leaving 6 bases of the junction unmatched. CDR3 region: CASSVGGTATEKLFF. The CDR3 coding sequence is TGTGCCAGCAGCGTAGGAGGGACAGCAACTGAAAAACTGTTTTTT. Drawing the rest from reference TRBV9 and TRBJ1-4, the complete variable domain is DSGVTQTPKHLITATGQRVTLRCSPRSGDLSVYWYQQSLDQGLQFLIQYYNGEERAKGNILERFSAQQFPDLHSELNLSSLELGDSALYFCASSVGGTATEKLFFGSGTQLSVL.

The chain recombines TRBV9 with TRBJ2-5, with 8 bases lining up with TRBD2. The germline V gene encodes CDR1 SGDLS and CDR2 YYNGEE. V shed 0 bases, J shed 5 bases, and the junction held 3 bases outside the gene matches. This CDR3 region has 14 residues. CDR3 loop: CASSVVGGAETQYF. Here the CDR3 DNA reads TGTGCCAGCAGCGTAGTCGGGGGGGCGGAGACCCAGTACTTC.

The V call is TRBV2, the J call TRBJ1-4, with 9 bases matching TRBD1. The germline CDR1 and CDR2 sequences are SNHLY and FYNNEI. J lost 6 bases, V lost 10 bases, and 12 bases had no gene match. This CDR3 comprises 15 residues. The CDR3 DNA follows: TGTGCCACCTCCCCGCCGGGACAGGGCGATGAAAAACTGTTTTTT. Amino acid sequence: CATSPPGQGDEKLFF. Drawing the rest from reference TRBV2 and TRBJ1-4, the complete variable domain is EPEVTQTPSHQVTQMGQEVILRCVPISNHLYFYWYRQILGQKVEFLVSFYNNEISEKSEIFDDQFSVERPDGSNFTLKIRSTKLEDSAMYFCATSPPGQGDEKLFFGSGTQLSVL.

J is TRBJ1-2 and V is TRBV10-2, with D tentatively TRBD1 (6 bases). Trimming shortened V by 4 bases and J by 6 bases, and 15 bases separated the two germline ends. The CDR3 length is 14 residues. CDR1 is WSHSY and CDR2 is SAAADI in the germline V gene. As DNA, the CDR3 is TGCGCCAGCAGTGCCTACTCGCAGGGGAATGGCTACACCTTC. Amino acids: CASSAYSQGNGYTF.

The rearrangement joins TRBV7-8 to TRBJ1-2; D call uncertain. The germline V and J ends were trimmed by 1 base and 4 bases, with 7 bases remaining between them. The CDR3 is 13 amino acids. Germline-derived CDR1 and CDR2 are SGHVS and FQNEAQ. CDR3 protein: CASSLEVGYGYTF. CDR3 DNA: TGTGCCAGCAGCTTAGAGGTGGGCTATGGCTACACCTTC. Combining the CDR3 with reference TRBV7-8 and TRBJ1-2 gives the whole variable domain GAGVSQSPRYKVAKRGQDVALRCDPISGHVSLFWYQQALGQGPEFLTYFQNEAQLDKSGLPSDRFFAERPEGSVSTLKIQRTQQEDSAVYLCASSLEVGYGYTFGSGTRLTVV.

This clone was seen once. CDR3 sequence: CASREMGNSGNTIYF. As DNA, the CDR3 is TGTGCCAGCAGGGAGATGGGGAACTCTGGAAACACCATATATTTT. The chain joins TRBV5-4 to TRBJ1-3; D is uncertain. The CDR3 extends over 15 amino acids. Between the trimmed V and J ends, which lost 5 bases and 0 bases, there was a span of 12 bases. Germline CDR1 SGHNT, CDR2 YYREEE (reference sequence).

This clone showed up just once. The rearrangement joins TRBV28 to TRBJ2-7; the match to TRBD2 covers 9 bases. Germline CDR1 MDHEN, CDR2 SYDVKM. The CDR3 is made up of 15 amino acids. J lost 2 bases, V lost 6 bases, and 8 bases had no gene match. In nucleotides, the CDR3 is TGTGCCAGCAGCCAATTAGCGGGAGATACCTACGAGCAGTACTTC. The encoded protein is CASSQLAGDTYEQYF.

Concerning this clone: The junction departs from germline at one end; a sequencing error may be responsible. V gene TRBV5-4 combines with J gene TRBJ2-1; D is uncertain. The CDR3 is 11 residues long. CDR1 SGHNT and CDR2 YYREEE come from the germline V gene (reference sequence). The CDR3, as DNA: TGTGCCAGCAGCTCCAACAATGAGCAGTTCTTC. Its translation: CASSSNNEQFF.

The chain joins TRBV6-4 to TRBJ2-1; 11 bases line up with TRBD2. The CDR3 covers 16 residues. The germline V gene has CDR1 MRHNA and CDR2 SNTAGT. V lost 6 bases, J lost 5 bases, and 9 bases stayed unmatched. This chain's CDR3 is CASSNTGTSGNNEQFF. The CDR3 DNA sequence: TGTGCCAGCAGCAACACCGGGACTAGCGGTAACAATGAGCAGTTCTTC.

J is TRBJ2-1 and V is TRBV7-9, with TRBD2 identical over 10 bases. The CDR3 is 16 residues long. The V and J ends lost 1 base and 4 bases, in that order; junction bases with no gene match: 4. Germline assignment: CDR1 SEHNR and CDR2 FQNEAQ (reference sequence). The CDR3 DNA reads TGTGCCAGCAGCTTAGGAGCTAGCGGGGGTTACAATGAGCAGTTCTTC. It specifies CASSLGASGGYNEQFF. Full variable domain (outside the CDR3, taken from reference TRBV7-9 and TRBJ2-1): DTGVSQNPRHKITKRGQNVTFRCDPISEHNRLYWYRQTLGQGPEFLTYFQNEAQLEKSRLLSDRFSAERPKGSFSTLEIQRTEQGDSAMYLCASSLGASGGYNEQFFGPGTRLTVL.

This chain joins TRBV19 and TRBJ1-5; D is unclear. Trimming took off 3 bases at V and 2 bases at J, with 8 bases between the two ends. Looked up from germline, CDR1 is LNHDA and CDR2 is SQIVND (reference sequence). CDR3 length: 14 residues. CDR3 region: CASSILGGNQPQHF. CDR3 nucleotide sequence: TGTGCCAGTAGTATCTTGGGAGGCAATCAGCCCCAGCATTTT.

CDR3 loop: CASIDQGLNTGELFF. The CDR3 DNA reads as TGTGCCAGTATAGACCAGGGCCTTAACACCGGGGAGCTGTTTTTT. This chain uses TRBV19 with TRBJ2-2, with D perhaps matching TRBD1 (5 bases). The CDR3 runs 15 residues. V lost 7 bases to trimming and J lost 2 bases, with 14 bases between them. The germline gives CDR1 LNHDA, CDR2 SQIVND (reference sequence).

The chain combines TRBV10-3 with TRBJ2-7; TRBD1 matches 9 bases. CDR1 and CDR2 from the germline V gene are ENHRY and SYGVKD. The CDR3 sequence is 15 residues long. The ends lost 10 bases at V and 5 bases at J; junction bases unmatched: 15. CDR3 coding DNA: TGTGCCACGAGTAGTGTCGGGACAGGGTTTCACGAGCAGTACTTC. It specifies CATSSVGTGFHEQYF.